This TCR beta chain was captured by sequencing in a study of blood T cell repertoires in COVID-19. Study details: Italy, Spain and the United States were the sources of the convalescent and acute COVID-19 samples.

In the original processing: The authors estimated nucleated cell counts from reference gene primer amplification. Repertoires were generated with immunoSEQ multiplex PCR, while TCRdb's copy carries only in-frame clones and drops some. That table furnishes V, J and clone size, whereas the DNA furnished D and trimming. The data show about 190,000 clones, 86% seen once. In germline, CDR1 is SGHVS, CDR2 FNYEAQ. V lost 3 bases, J lost 6 bases, and 9 bases stayed unmatched. The CDR3 extends over 15 amino acids. The rearrangement joins TRBV7-6 to TRBJ2-7; 9 nucleotides line up with TRBD1. The TCR originated in a woman in her thirties or forties in a cohort exposed to, infected with or recovered from COVID-19 (not recorded which). Sample: PBMCs or T cells enriched from blood (not recorded which). The DNA of the CDR3 is TGTGCCAGCAGCTTGACACTCGGACAGGGGAGCGAGCAGTACTTC. This encodes CASSLTLGQGSEQYF.